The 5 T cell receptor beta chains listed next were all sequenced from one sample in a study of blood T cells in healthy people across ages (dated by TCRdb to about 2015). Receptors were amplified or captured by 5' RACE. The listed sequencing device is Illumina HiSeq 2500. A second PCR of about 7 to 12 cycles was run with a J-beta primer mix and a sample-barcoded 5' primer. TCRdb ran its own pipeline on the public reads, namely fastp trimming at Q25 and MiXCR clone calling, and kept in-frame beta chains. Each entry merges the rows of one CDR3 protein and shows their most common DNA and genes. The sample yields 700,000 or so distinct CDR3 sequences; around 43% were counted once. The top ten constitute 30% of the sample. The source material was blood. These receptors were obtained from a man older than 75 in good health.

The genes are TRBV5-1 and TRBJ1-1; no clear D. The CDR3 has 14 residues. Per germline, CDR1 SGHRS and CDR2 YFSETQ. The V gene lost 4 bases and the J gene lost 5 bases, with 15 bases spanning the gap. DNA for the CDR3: TGCGCCAGCAGCCCGGATGGACGGGGAACTGAAGCTTTCTTT. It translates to CASSPDGRGTEAFF.

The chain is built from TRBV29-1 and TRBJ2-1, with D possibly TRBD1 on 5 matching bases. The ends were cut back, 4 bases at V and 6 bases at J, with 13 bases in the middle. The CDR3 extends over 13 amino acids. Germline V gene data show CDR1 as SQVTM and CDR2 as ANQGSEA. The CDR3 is CSVVRQGFNEQFF. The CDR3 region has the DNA TGCAGCGTTGTACGGCAGGGATTCAATGAGCAGTTCTTC.

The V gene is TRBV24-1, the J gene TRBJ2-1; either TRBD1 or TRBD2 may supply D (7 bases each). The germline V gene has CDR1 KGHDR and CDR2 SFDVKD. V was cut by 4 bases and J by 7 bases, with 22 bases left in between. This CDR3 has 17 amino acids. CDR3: CATSDPPGRGRRNEQFF. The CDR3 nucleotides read TGTGCCACCAGTGACCCCCCTGGGAGGGGGCGTAGGAATGAGCAGTTCTTC.

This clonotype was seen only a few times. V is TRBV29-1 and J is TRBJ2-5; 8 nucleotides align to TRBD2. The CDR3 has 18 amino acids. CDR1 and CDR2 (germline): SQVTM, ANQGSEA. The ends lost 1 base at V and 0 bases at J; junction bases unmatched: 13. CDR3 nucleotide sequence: TGCAGCGTTGAAGGGGGGGGTAGCGGGATAAGGTACCAAGAGACCCAGTACTTC. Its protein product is CSVEGGGSGIRYQETQYF.

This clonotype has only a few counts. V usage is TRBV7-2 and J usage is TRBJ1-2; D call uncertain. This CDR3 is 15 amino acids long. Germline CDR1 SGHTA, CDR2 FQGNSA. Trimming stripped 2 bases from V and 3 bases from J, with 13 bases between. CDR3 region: CASSLTPPGDYGYTF. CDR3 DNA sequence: TGTGCCAGCAGCTTAACTCCCCCTGGGGACTATGGCTACACCTTC.